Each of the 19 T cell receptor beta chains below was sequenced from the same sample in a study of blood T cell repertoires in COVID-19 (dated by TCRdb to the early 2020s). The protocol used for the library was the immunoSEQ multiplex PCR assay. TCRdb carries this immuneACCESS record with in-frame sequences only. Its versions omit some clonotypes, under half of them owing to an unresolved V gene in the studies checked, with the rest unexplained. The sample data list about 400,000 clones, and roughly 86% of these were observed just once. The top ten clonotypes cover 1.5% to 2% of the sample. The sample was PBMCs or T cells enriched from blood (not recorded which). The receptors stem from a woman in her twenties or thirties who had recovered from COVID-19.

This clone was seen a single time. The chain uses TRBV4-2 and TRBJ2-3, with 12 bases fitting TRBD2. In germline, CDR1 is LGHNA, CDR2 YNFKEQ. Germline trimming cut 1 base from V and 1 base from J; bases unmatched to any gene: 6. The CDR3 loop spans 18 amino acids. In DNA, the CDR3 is TGTGCCAGCAGCCAAGGCCTAGCGGGGGGGCTGGGCACAGATACGCAGTATTTT. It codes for CASSQGLAGGLGTDTQYF.

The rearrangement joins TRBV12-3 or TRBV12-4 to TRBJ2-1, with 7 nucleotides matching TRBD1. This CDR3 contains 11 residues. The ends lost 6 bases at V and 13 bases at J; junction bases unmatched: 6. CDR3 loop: CASRDRSTQFF. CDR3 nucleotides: TGTGCCAGCAGGGACAGGTCCACCCAGTTCTTC.

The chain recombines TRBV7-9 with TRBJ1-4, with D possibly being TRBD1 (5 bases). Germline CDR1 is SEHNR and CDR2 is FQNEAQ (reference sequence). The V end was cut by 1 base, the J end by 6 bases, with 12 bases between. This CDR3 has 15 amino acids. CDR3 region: CASSLGRGVDEKLFF. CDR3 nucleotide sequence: TGTGCCAGCAGCTTAGGCCGGGGGGTGGATGAAAAACTGTTTTTT.

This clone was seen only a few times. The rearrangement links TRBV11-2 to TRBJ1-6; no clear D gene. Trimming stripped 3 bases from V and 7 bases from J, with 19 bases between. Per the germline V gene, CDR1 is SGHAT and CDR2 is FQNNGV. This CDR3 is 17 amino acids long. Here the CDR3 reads CASSFRRGRRENSPLHF. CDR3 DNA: TGTGCCAGCAGCTTTCGACGAGGAAGGAGAGAGAATTCACCCCTCCACTTT.

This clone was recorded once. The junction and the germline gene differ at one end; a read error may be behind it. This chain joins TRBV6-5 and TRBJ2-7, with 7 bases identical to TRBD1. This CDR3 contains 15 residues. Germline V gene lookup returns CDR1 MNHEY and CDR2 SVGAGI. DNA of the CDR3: TGTGCCAGCATTTACCAAGCCGGGACAGACTACGAGCAGTACTTC. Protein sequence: CASIYQAGTDYEQYF.

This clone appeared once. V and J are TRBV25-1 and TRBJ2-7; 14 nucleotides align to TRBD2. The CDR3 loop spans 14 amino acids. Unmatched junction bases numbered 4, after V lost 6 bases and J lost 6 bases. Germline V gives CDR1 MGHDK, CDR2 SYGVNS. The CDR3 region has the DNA TGTGCCAGCAGGCCCGGGACTAGCGGGAGCGAGCAGTACTTC. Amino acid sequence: CASRPGTSGSEQYF.

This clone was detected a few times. Here the CDR3 reads CASSRHTDTQYF. The CDR3 nucleotides are TGTGCCAGCAGCCGACACACAGATACGCAGTATTTT. V gene TRBV7-2 combines with J gene TRBJ2-3; D remains unclear. CDR1 and CDR2 (germline): SGHTA, FQGNSA. The CDR3 consists of 12 residues. Between the trimmed V and J ends, which lost 5 bases and 2 bases, there was a span of 5 bases. Together with reference TRBV7-2 and TRBJ2-3, the CDR3 gives the full variable domain: GAGVSQSPSNKVTEKGKDVELRCDPISGHTALYWYRQSLGQGLEFLIYFQGNSAPDKSGLPSDRFSAERTGGSVSTLTIQRTQQEDSAVYLCASSRHTDTQYFGPGTRLTVL.

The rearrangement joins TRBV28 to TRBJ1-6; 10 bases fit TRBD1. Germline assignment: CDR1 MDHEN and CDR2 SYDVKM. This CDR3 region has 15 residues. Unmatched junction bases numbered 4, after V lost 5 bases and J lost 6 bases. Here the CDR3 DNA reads TGTGCCAGCAGTCCCCGGACAGGGGGTAATTCACCCCTCCACTTT. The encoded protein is CASSPRTGGNSPLHF.

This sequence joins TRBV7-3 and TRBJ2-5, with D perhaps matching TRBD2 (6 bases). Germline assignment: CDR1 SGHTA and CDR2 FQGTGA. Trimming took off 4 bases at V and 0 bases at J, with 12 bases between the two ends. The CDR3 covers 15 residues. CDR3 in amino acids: CASSSGLGYQETQYF. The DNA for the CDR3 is TGTGCCAGCAGCTCGGGACTTGGGTACCAAGAGACCCAGTACTTC.

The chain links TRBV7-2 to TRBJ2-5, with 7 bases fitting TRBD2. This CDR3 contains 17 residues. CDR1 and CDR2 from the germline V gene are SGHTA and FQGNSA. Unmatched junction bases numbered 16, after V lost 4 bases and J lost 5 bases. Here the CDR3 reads CASSSIRLAGKLETQYF. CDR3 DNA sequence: TGTGCCAGCAGCTCAATAAGACTAGCTGGTAAATTGGAGACCCAGTACTTC. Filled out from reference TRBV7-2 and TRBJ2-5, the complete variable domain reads GAGVSQSPSNKVTEKGKDVELRCDPISGHTALYWYRQSLGQGLEFLIYFQGNSAPDKSGLPSDRFSAERTGGSVSTLTIQRTQQEDSAVYLCASSSIRLAGKLETQYFGPGTRLLVL.

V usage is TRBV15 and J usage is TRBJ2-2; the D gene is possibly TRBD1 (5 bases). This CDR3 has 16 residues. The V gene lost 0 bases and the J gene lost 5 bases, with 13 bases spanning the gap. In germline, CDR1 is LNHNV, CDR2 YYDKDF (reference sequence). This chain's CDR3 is CATSRDPPPGTGELFF. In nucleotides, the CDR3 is TGTGCCACCAGCAGAGATCCCCCACCAGGGACCGGGGAGCTGTTTTTT.

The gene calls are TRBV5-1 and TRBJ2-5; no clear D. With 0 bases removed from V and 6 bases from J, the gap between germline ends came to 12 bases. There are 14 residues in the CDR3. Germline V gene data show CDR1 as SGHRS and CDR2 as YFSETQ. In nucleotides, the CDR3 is TGCGCCAGCAGCTTGGCCTCGGGTCCACAGACCCAGTACTTC. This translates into CASSLASGPQTQYF.

CDR3 DNA: TGCGCCAGCAGCCAAGGAAGGGGGCCAGGGGATGAAAAACTGTTTTTT. It codes for CASSQGRGPGDEKLFF. The V call is TRBV4-1, the J call TRBJ1-4; 7 bases are a match to TRBD1. The germline gives CDR1 MGHRA, CDR2 YSYEKL. The CDR3 loop spans 16 amino acids. Trimming at V came to 1 base and at J to 6 bases, leaving 8 bases not matched to a gene.

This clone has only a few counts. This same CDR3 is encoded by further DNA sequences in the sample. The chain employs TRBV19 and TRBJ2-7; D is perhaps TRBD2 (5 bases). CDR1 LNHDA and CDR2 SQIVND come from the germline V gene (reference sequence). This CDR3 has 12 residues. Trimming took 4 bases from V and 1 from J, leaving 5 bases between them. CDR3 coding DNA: TGTGCCAGTAGTACGGGGTCCTACGAGCAGTACTTC. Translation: CASSTGSYEQYF.

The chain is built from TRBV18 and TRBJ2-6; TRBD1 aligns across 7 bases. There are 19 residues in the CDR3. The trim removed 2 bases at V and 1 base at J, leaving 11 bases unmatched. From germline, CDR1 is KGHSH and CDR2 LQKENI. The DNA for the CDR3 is TGTGCCAGCTCACCAGATACGGGACAGAGAGGGTCTGGGGCCAACGTCCTGACTTTC. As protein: CASSPDTGQRGSGANVLTF.

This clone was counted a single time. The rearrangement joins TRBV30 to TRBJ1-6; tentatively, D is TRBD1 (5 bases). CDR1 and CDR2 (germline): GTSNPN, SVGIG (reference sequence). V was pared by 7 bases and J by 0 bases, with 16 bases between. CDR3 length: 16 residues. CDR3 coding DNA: TGTGCCTTGATGGGTTCAGGGCGCTCCTATAATTCACCCCTCCACTTT. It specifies CALMGSGRSYNSPLHF.

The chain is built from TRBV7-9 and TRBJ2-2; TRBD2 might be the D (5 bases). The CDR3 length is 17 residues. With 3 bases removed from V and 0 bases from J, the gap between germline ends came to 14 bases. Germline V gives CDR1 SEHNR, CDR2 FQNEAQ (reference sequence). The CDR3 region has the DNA TGTGCCAGCAGCTTCATAAGACTATCTTCGAACACCGGGGAGCTGTTTTTT. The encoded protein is CASSFIRLSSNTGELFF.

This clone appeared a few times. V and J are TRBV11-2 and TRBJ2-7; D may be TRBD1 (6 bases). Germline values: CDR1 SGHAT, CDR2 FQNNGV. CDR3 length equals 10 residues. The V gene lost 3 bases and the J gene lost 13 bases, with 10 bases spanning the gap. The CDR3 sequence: CASSLDSLYF. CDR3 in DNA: TGTGCCAGCAGCTTGGACAGCCTTTACTTC.

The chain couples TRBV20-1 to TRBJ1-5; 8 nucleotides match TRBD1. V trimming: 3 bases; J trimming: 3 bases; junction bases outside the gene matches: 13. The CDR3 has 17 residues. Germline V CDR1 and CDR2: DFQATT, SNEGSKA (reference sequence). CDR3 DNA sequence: TGCAGTGCTAGTCGTTTCATCGGGACAGGACACAATCAGCCCCAGCATTTT. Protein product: CSASRFIGTGHNQPQHF.